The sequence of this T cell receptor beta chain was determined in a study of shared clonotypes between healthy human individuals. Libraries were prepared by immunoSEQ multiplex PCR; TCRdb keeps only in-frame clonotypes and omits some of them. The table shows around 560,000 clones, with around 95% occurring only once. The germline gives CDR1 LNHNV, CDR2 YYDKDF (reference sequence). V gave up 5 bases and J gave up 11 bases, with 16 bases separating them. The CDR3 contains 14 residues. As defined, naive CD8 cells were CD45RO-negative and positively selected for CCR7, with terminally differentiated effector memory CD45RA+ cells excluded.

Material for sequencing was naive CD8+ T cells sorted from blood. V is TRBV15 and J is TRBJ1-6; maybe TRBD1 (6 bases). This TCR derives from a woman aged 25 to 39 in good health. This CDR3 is CATSLQGSGAPLHF. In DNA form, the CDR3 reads TGTGCCACCAGCTTGCAGGGGAGCGGCGCACCCCTCCACTTT.